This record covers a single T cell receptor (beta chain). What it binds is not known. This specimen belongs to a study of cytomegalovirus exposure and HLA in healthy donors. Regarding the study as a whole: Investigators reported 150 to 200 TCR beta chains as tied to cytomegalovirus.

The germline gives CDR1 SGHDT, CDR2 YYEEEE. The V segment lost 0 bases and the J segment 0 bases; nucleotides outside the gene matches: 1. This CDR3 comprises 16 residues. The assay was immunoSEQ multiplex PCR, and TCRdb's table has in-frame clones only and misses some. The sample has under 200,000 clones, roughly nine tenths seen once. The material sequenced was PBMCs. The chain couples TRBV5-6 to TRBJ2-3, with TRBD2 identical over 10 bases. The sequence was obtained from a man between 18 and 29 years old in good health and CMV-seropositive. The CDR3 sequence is CASSLGTSGSTDTQYF. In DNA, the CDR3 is TGTGCCAGCAGCTTGGGGACTAGCGGTAGCACAGATACGCAGTATTTT.